This entry describes one T cell receptor (beta chain). V lost 3 bases, J lost 0 bases, and 9 bases lay in between. The CDR3 length is 15 residues. Germline loops: CDR1 SGHNT, CDR2 YYREEE (reference sequence). The sample belongs to a study of blood T cell repertoires in COVID-19. Whole-study context: Nucleic acid was either cDNA or gDNA, and it came from T cells, B-cell-depleted T cells, or PBMCs.

Repertoires were generated with immunoSEQ multiplex PCR, while TCRdb's copy carries only in-frame clones and drops some. The table shows about 290,000 clones, with approximately 88% occurring only once. The material sequenced was PBMCs or T cells enriched from blood (not recorded which). V is TRBV5-4 and J is TRBJ2-2; D call uncertain. This TCR was sampled from a woman aged 40 to 49 who had recovered from COVID-19. CDR3 coding DNA: TGTGCCAGCAGCTCCACTCTGGCGAACACCGGGGAGCTGTTTTTT. This translates into CASSSTLANTGELFF.